Presented here are 6 T cell receptor beta chains from one specimen sequenced in a study of blood T cell repertoires in COVID-19. Generated by immunoSEQ multiplex PCR, the TCRdb table keeps only in-frame clones and is missing some. Of under 85,000 clones listed, approximately 84% are singletons. The specimen was peripheral blood. The receptors come from a human donor in a cohort sampled during active COVID-19.

This sequence joins TRBV7-2 and TRBJ1-1; the D gene is possibly TRBD1 (5 bases). Trimming shortened V by 4 bases and J by 4 bases, and 10 bases separated the two germline ends. Germline V gene lookup returns CDR1 SGHTA and CDR2 FQGNSA. The CDR3 has 13 residues. The CDR3 nucleotides read TGTGCCAGCAGCTCAAGAAGGGGCACTGAAGCTTTCTTT. As protein: CASSSRRGTEAFF.

This chain links TRBV7-9 with TRBJ1-1, with TRBD1 as a possible D gene (5 bases). V lost 10 bases and J lost 1, with 16 bases in between. Germline loops: CDR1 SEHNR, CDR2 FQNEAQ (reference sequence). The CDR3 runs to 14 residues. The CDR3 DNA follows: TGTGCCACTTTCCAGGGAGGTGAGAACACTGAAGCTTTCTTT. Protein product: CATFQGGENTEAFF. Based on the CDR3 plus reference TRBV7-9 and TRBJ1-1, the full variable domain is DTGVSQNPRHKITKRGQNVTFRCDPISEHNRLYWYRQTLGQGPEFLTYFQNEAQLEKSRLLSDRFSAERPKGSFSTLEIQRTEQGDSAMYLCATFQGGENTEAFFGQGTRLTVV.

J is TRBJ1-6 and V is TRBV7-8, with 8 bases identical to TRBD1. This CDR3 has 14 amino acids. Germline V gives CDR1 SGHVS, CDR2 FQNEAQ. The V segment lost 7 bases and the J segment 8 bases; nucleotides outside the gene matches: 7. DNA for the CDR3: TGTGCCAGCAACGTAGGACAGGGCGATTCACCCCTCCACTTT. It yields the protein CASNVGQGDSPLHF.

This chain joins TRBV24-1 and TRBJ2-7, with D possibly matching TRBD1 (6 bases). Germline V CDR1 and CDR2: KGHDR, SFDVKD. V dropped 2 bases and J dropped 5 bases, with 12 bases sitting between them. The CDR3 has 14 amino acids. In DNA form, the CDR3 reads TGTGCCACCAGTGATTCCGGGACAACGAACGAGCAGTACTTC. The encoded protein is CATSDSGTTNEQYF.

The chain joins TRBV5-1 to TRBJ1-2; D gene unclear. CDR3 length: 15 residues. V lost 4 bases and J lost 8, with 21 bases in between. Germline CDR1 and CDR2: SGHRS and YFSETQ. CDR3 sequence (DNA): TGCGCCAGCAGCAAAGAATCTCCAGGAGGGCAGGGCTACACCTTC. Its translation is CASSKESPGGQGYTF.

Concerning this clone: The same CDR3 can be traced to other DNA sequences in this sample. The CDR3 loop reads CASSVQGASYEQYF. DNA of the CDR3: TGTGCCAGCAGCGTCCAGGGGGCAAGCTACGAGCAGTACTTC. The chain uses TRBV9 and TRBJ2-7, with 8 bases fitting TRBD1. J gave up 3 bases and V 2 bases, and 4 bases lay outside the gene matches. Germline assignment: CDR1 SGDLS and CDR2 YYNGEE. The CDR3 covers 14 residues.